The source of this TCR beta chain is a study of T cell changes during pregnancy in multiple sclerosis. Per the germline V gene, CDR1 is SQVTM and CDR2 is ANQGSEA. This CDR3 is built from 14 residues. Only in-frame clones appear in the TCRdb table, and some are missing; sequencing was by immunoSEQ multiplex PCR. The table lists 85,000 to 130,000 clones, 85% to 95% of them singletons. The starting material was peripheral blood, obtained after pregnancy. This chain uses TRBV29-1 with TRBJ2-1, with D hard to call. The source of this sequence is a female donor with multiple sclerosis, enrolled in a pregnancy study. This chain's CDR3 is CSGADWSSYNEQFF. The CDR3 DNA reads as TGCAGTGGAGCCGACTGGAGCTCCTACAATGAGCAGTTCTTC.